The T cell receptor beta chain described here comes from a study of blood T cell repertoires in COVID-19. The data were produced by immunoSEQ multiplex PCR, yet TCRdb's version contains in-frame clones alone and is incomplete. The table lists a few hundred thousand clones, 80% to 90% of them singletons. The CDR3 extends over 13 amino acids. Germline V gene data show CDR1 as MDHEN and CDR2 as SYDVKM. The V and J ends lost 7 bases and 7 bases respectively, with 14 bases between them. This clone showed up just a few times. The sequence was collected from a middle-aged man in a cohort exposed to, infected with or recovered from COVID-19 (not recorded which). The chain employs TRBV28 and TRBJ1-5; D gene unclear. Source material: PBMCs or T cells enriched from blood (not recorded which). The CDR3 DNA is TGTGCCAGCATGAGGGCTACTGGGCAGCCCCAGCATTTT. Translated: CASMRATGQPQHF.